This T cell receptor (beta chain) is from a study of long-term antiretroviral therapy in people with HIV. Study-wide findings and caveats: Post-ART, diversity grew, though it stayed under transplant donor control levels. Blood obtained between the mid-2000s and the late 2010s may reflect older ART regimens. Those clones which expanded before ART made up the dominant part of the repertoire at all time points.

As regards this clone: Its antigen is as yet unknown.

Running of the v3.0 immunoSEQ assay took place at survey level. TCRdb's table, derived via immunoSEQ multiplex PCR, lists solely in-frame clones and lacks some. The sample carries about 30,000 clones, around 95% recorded once. This clonotype was sampled from a man in his fifties or sixties with HIV. The sequenced sample was unsorted PBMCs, obtained 5.3 years after starting antiretroviral therapy.

The CDR3 region has the DNA TGTGCCATCAGGGACAGGGGATGGAGCACTGAAGCTTTCTTT. The encoded protein is CAIRDRGWSTEAFF. This sequence joins TRBV10-3 and TRBJ1-1; 9 nucleotides match TRBD1. CDR1 and CDR2 from the germline V gene are ENHRY and SYGVKD. Trimming took 6 bases from V and 4 from J; bases not matched to a gene: 6. The CDR3 consists of 14 residues.